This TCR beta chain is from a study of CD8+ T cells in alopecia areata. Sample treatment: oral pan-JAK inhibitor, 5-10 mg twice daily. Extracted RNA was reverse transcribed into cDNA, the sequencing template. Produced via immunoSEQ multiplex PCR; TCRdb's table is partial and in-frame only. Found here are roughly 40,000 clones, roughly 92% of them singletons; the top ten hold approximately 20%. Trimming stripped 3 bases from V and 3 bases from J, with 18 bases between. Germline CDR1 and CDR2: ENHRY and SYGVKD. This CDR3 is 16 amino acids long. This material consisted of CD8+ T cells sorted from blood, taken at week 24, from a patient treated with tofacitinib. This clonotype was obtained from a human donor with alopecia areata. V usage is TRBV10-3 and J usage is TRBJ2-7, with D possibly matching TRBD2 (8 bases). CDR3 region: CAISEWRDSGSYEQYF. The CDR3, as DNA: TGTGCCATCAGTGAATGGAGGGACAGCGGGAGCTACGAGCAGTACTTC.